One and the same sample provided the 17 T cell receptor beta chains below, sequenced in a study of neurological immune-mediated disorders. TCRdb reprocessed the 5' RACE reads via MiXCR and lists one record per CDR3 protein. The table has approximately 46,000 distinct CDR3 sequences, about a tenth seen once. Sequencing used PBMCs. The receptor set was obtained from a man between 65 and 79 years old with HTLV-1-associated myelopathy (HAM/TSP).

This clonotype was seen repeatedly, ten times or more. The rearrangement uses TRBV6-2 or TRBV6-3 and TRBJ2-7, with D unresolved. V gave up 6 bases and J gave up 7 bases, with 19 bases separating them. Per the germline V gene, CDR1 is MNHEY and CDR2 is SVGEGT. This CDR3 contains 14 residues. CDR3 sequence reads: CASSNQLLVGEQYF. CDR3 DNA sequence: TGTGCCAGCAGCAATCAACTTTTAGTGGGAGAGCAGTACTTC.

This clonotype has a count of ten or more. The chain is built from TRBV4-1 and TRBJ2-1; D is uncertain. Germline loops: CDR1 MGHRA, CDR2 YSYEKL. The CDR3 is 17 residues long. Trimming removed 4 bases from V and 3 bases from J, with 19 bases in between. DNA for the CDR3: TGCGCCAGCAGCCCCCCTATCGGGCGAACAAGCTACAATGAGCAGTTCTTC. Protein sequence: CASSPPIGRTSYNEQFF.

The sample holds many counts of this clonotype. The chain has TRBV12-3 or TRBV12-4 and TRBJ2-1; 7 bases are a match to TRBD1. The CDR3 covers 15 residues. The trim removed 6 bases at V and 4 bases at J, leaving 9 bases unmatched. The CDR3 region has the DNA TGTGCCAGCAGACTGGGACAGTTATTGTACAATGAGCAGTTCTTC. Translation gives CASRLGQLLYNEQFF.

A remark on this clonotype: A single base separates this from a much larger clone, so it may be a read error. The chain has TRBV28 and TRBJ2-7; D is possibly TRBD1 or TRBD2 (5 bases each). V was trimmed by 11 bases and J by 1 base, leaving 18 bases between them. The CDR3 has 14 residues. Germline loops: CDR1 MDHEN, CDR2 SYDVKM. This CDR3 is CASRVASRSYEQYF. CDR3 coding DNA: TGTGCCTCCAGGGTGGCTAGCAGGTCCTACGAGCAGTACTTC. The full variable domain, completed using reference TRBV28 and TRBJ2-7, is DVKVTQSSRYLVKRTGEKVFLECVQDMDHENMFWYRQDPGLGLRLIYFSYDVKMKEKGDIPEGYSVSREKKERFSLILESASTNQTSMYLCASRVASRSYEQYFGPGTRLTVT.

This clonotype was counted at least ten times. The genes are TRBV14 and TRBJ1-4; unclear D gene. The CDR3 has 13 residues. The germline gives CDR1 SGHDN, CDR2 FVKESK. The germline V and J ends were trimmed by 4 bases and 10 bases, with 13 bases remaining between them. The chain's CDR3 is CASSLFEGGKLFF. CDR3 nucleotides: TGTGCCAGCAGCCTTTTCGAGGGAGGAAAACTGTTTTTT.

This clonotype was recorded many times. The chain employs TRBV12-3 or TRBV12-4 and TRBJ1-1; TRBD1 aligns across 7 bases. V was clipped by 3 bases and J by 6 bases; unmatched bases: 4. CDR3 size: 13 residues. CDR3: CASSFLRGAEAFF. The CDR3 coding sequence is TGTGCCAGCAGTTTTCTCAGGGGGGCTGAAGCTTTCTTT.

This clonotype was recorded many times. The rearrangement uses TRBV5-6 and TRBJ2-7, with a possible D match to TRBD1 (6 bases). Trimming cost V 3 bases and J 6 bases, with 10 bases left between them. There are 12 residues in the CDR3. From germline, CDR1 is SGHDT and CDR2 YYEEEE. The CDR3 bases are TGTGCCAGCAGCTGGGGGCGTGGCGAGCAGTACTTC. It codes for CASSWGRGEQYF.

In this sample, this clonotype turned up many times. The chain joins TRBV14 to TRBJ1-2; the D is unclear. The CDR3 spans 13 residues. The germline V and J ends were trimmed by 4 bases and 3 bases, with 9 bases remaining between them. Germline-derived CDR1 and CDR2 are SGHDN and FVKESK. The CDR3 sequence: CASSPGTYYGYTF. The CDR3 DNA follows: TGTGCCAGCAGCCCCGGAACTTACTATGGCTACACCTTC.

The CDR3 DNA follows: TGTGTCAGTCGCCCTGGGGGACCCGGGGAGCTGTTTTTT. Translated: CVSRPGGPGELFF. The chain recombines TRBV27 with TRBJ2-2; D possibly matches TRBD1 or TRBD2 (5 bases each). This CDR3 has 13 residues. The germline CDR1 and CDR2 sequences are MNHEY and SMNVEV (reference sequence).

This clonotype has a count of ten or more. This sequence joins TRBV12-3 or TRBV12-4 and TRBJ2-3; the match to TRBD2 covers 8 bases. V gave up 4 bases and J gave up 10 bases; unmatched junction bases: 10. The CDR3 contains 14 residues. In DNA, the CDR3 is TGTGCCAGCAGTTCTACCGGACTAGCCGTTTCGCAGTATTTT. Protein sequence: CASSSTGLAVSQYF.

This clonotype was counted at least ten times. The chain couples TRBV12-3 or TRBV12-4 to TRBJ1-1, with 7 nucleotides matching TRBD1. The J segment lost 1 base and the V segment lost 7 bases, leaving 3 bases of the junction unmatched. This CDR3 has 13 residues. DNA of the CDR3: TGTGCCAGCACCGACAGGGAGAACACTGAAGCTTTCTTT. Protein sequence: CASTDRENTEAFF.

The chain links TRBV7-2 to TRBJ2-5; 12 bases agree with TRBD2. This CDR3 region has 14 residues. J was trimmed by 5 bases and V by 5 bases; bases with no gene match: 3. Germline CDR1 is SGHTA and CDR2 is FQGNSA. This CDR3 reads CASSLGTSGETQYF. The CDR3 region has the DNA TGTGCCAGCAGCCTTGGGACTAGCGGGGAGACCCAGTACTTC.

This clonotype came up many times. This sequence joins TRBV12-3 or TRBV12-4 and TRBJ2-1; D might be TRBD1 (5 bases). The CDR3 runs 13 residues. Trimming removed 8 bases from V and 5 bases from J, with 13 bases in between. CDR3 nucleotide sequence: TGTGCCAGCGGGGCCTCCTTACACAATGAGCAGTTCTTC. This codes for CASGASLHNEQFF.

This clonotype was observed many times. V usage is TRBV9 and J usage is TRBJ1-2, with 8 positions matching TRBD1. This CDR3 comprises 15 residues. Losses at the gene ends were 3 bases for V and 4 bases for J; bases not matched to a gene: 8. Germline CDR1 SGDLS, CDR2 YYNGEE. For the CDR3, the DNA is TGTGCCAGCAGCGACGAACAGGGGGGGACCTATGGCTACACCTTC. Translated: CASSDEQGGTYGYTF.

This clonotype was seen repeatedly, ten times or more. V and J are TRBV28 and TRBJ1-5, with 7 nucleotides matching TRBD1. Germline CDR1 is MDHEN and CDR2 is SYDVKM. V lost 5 bases and J lost 0; bases outside the gene matches: 7. This CDR3 has 16 residues. The chain's CDR3 is CASSPRTGDSNQPQHF. The CDR3 DNA reads as TGTGCCAGCAGTCCGAGGACAGGAGATAGCAATCAGCCCCAGCATTTT. Using reference TRBV28 and TRBJ1-5 for the parts outside the CDR3, the full variable domain is DVKVTQSSRYLVKRTGEKVFLECVQDMDHENMFWYRQDPGLGLRLIYFSYDVKMKEKGDIPEGYSVSREKKERFSLILESASTNQTSMYLCASSPRTGDSNQPQHFGDGTRLSIL.

The sample holds many counts of this clonotype. V usage is TRBV7-2 and J usage is TRBJ2-5; no definite D call. CDR3 length equals 13 residues. Trimming shortened V by 6 bases and J by 1 base, and 9 bases separated the two germline ends. CDR1 SGHTA and CDR2 FQGNSA come from the germline V gene. The CDR3 DNA follows: TGTGCCAGCAGACCCGGCCTCCAAGAGACCCAGTACTTC. Its protein is CASRPGLQETQYF.

This clonotype was recorded at least ten times. The CDR3 coding sequence is TGTGCCAGCAGCCCCTTGGGGGTGAACACTGAAGCTTTCTTT. Protein: CASSPLGVNTEAFF. J is TRBJ1-1 and V is TRBV14; D perhaps matches TRBD1 (5 bases). V lost 4 bases to trimming and J lost 0 bases, with 9 bases between them. The CDR3 consists of 14 residues. Germline V gene data show CDR1 as SGHDN and CDR2 as FVKESK.